This T cell receptor (beta chain) was identified during a study of T cells in Graves' hyperthyroidism and ophthalmopathy. CDR1 is SQVTM, CDR2 ANQGSEA, per germline. This CDR3 contains 14 residues. Trimming took 7 bases from V and 1 from J; bases not matched to a gene: 3. Amplification of TCR beta CDR3 regions used RNA as the template. TCR CDR3 underwent first-round RT-PCR with the HTBI primer set. From the multiplex PCR reads, TCRdb called clonotypes with MiXCR, one entry per CDR3 protein. The sample holds more than 500,000 distinct CDR3 sequences, 40% to 50% seen once. This clonotype was seen more than once but under ten times.

This clonotype was sampled from an adult woman with Graves' disease, either hyperthyroidism or ophthalmopathy (not recorded which). The specimen was peripheral blood or thyroid tissue (not recorded which). This chain connects TRBV29-1 to TRBJ2-3, with 12 bases aligning to TRBD2. In nucleotides, the CDR3 is TGCAGCGCTAGCGGGAGGGGAGGCACAGATACGCAGTATTTT. The encoded protein is CSASGRGGTDTQYF.